This is a list of T cell receptor beta chains from one sample in a study of T cell responses to AZD1222 COVID-19 vaccine. Assay used: immunoSEQ multiplex PCR; TCRdb lists only in-frame clones, some missing. The data hold around 180,000 clones, with roughly 88% observed a single time. The sample here was peripheral blood, taken on day 0 of AZD1222 vaccination. The receptors originated from an adult in good health. CDR3s include the opening cysteine and the closing phenylalanine or tryptophan. The order of the fields is CDR3 DNA, CDR3 protein, J gene, clone size, D gene, V gene. D genes are given only for firm matches. Only some rows state a clone size, as once, few, many or a class for expanded clones.

TGTGCCAGTAGTATAGCAGCCCCCGGGGAGCTGTTTTTT,CASSIAAPGELFF,TRBJ2-2,NA,NA,TRBV19
TGCGCCAGCAGCTTGGCTCCCAATTACGCCGGACAGGCCTCCGTAGATACGCAGTATTTT,CASSLAPNYAGQASVDTQYF,TRBJ2-3,NA,TRBD1,TRBV5-1
TGCGCCAGCAGCTTGGAGGGTTATGGATCAGACACTGAAGCTTTCTTT,CASSLEGYGSDTEAFF,TRBJ1-1,NA,NA,TRBV5-1
TGTGCCAGCAGTGAACAGCGGGAATCCGGGGAGCTGTTTTTT,CASSEQRESGELFF,TRBJ2-2,few,TRBD2,TRBV25-1
TGCGCCAGCAGCCATGACAGGGTAGGAGATACGCAGTATTTT,CASSHDRVGDTQYF,TRBJ2-3,NA,TRBD1,TRBV5-1
TGTGCCAGCACCGCTGGGGGGGAGCAGTACTTC,CASTAGGEQYF,TRBJ2-7,NA,NA,TRBV5-5
TGTGCCACCAGTGACCCGGGACAGGGGCGTTTCGAGCAGTACTTC,CATSDPGQGRFEQYF,TRBJ2-7,NA,TRBD1,TRBV24-1
TGTGCCAGCAGCTTACAGGGGACCTACGAGCAGTACTTC,CASSLQGTYEQYF,TRBJ2-7,NA,NA,TRBV7-9
TGTGCCAGCAGCGCGGGACTGATGGCCTACGAGCAGTACTTC,CASSAGLMAYEQYF,TRBJ2-7,NA,NA,TRBV3-1/TRBV3-2
TGCGCCAGCAGCTTGGGGGTCTTGGGCACTGAAGCTTTCTTT,CASSLGVLGTEAFF,TRBJ1-1,once,NA,TRBV5-1
TGCGCCAGCAGTTTCCTCGGGACACCGGCTGGAAACACCATATATTTT,CASSFLGTPAGNTIYF,TRBJ1-3,NA,NA,TRBV5-1
TGCAGCGTTCTGACAGGTTCGAACACTGAAGCTTTCTTT,CSVLTGSNTEAFF,TRBJ1-1,NA,NA,TRBV29-1
TGTGCCAGTCGACTTCTGAGCTCCTACGAGCAGTACTTC,CASRLLSSYEQYF,TRBJ2-7,NA,NA,TRBV27
TGCGCCAGCAGCCAAGAAAATTTGGCCAGAGCCTACGAGCAGTACTTC,CASSQENLARAYEQYF,TRBJ2-7,NA,NA,TRBV4-1
TGTGCCAGCAGCTTCGCCCGTCCAGAAGGCTACACCTTC,CASSFARPEGYTF,TRBJ1-2,NA,NA,TRBV5-6